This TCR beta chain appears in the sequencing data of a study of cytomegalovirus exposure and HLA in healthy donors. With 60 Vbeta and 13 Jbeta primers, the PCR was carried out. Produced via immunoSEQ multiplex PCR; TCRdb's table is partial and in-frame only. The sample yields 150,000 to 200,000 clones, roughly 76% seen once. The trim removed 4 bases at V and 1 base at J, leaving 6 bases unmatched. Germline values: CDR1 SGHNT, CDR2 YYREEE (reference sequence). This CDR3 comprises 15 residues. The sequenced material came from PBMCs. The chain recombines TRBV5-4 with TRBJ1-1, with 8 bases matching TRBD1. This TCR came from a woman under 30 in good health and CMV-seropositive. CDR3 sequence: CASSTGTGRNTEAFF. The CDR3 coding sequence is TGTGCCAGCAGCACCGGGACAGGAAGGAACACTGAAGCTTTCTTT. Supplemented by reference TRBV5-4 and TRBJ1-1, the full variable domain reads ETGVTQSPTHLIKTRGQQVTLRCSSQSGHNTVSWYQQALGQGPQFIFQYYREEENGRGNFPPRFSGLQFPNYSSELNVNALELDDSALYLCASSTGTGRNTEAFFGQGTRLTVV.